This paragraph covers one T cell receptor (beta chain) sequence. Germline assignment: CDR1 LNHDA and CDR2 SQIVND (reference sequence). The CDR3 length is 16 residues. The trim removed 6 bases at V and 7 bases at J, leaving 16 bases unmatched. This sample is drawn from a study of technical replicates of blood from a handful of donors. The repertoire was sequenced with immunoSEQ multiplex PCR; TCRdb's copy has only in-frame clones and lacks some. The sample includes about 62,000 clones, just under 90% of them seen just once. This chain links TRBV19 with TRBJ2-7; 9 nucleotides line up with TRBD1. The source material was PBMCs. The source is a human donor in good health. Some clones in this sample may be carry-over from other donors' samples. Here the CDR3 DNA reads TGTGCCAGTAGCCCTCGTATGGGGACAGGGACGTCTGAGCAGTACTTC. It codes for CASSPRMGTGTSEQYF.